This T cell receptor beta chain was sequenced in a study of human T cells and chemical hapten exposure. TCRdb reanalysed the RACE reads using MiXCR and keeps one entry per CDR3 protein. The table shows 300,000 to 400,000 distinct CDR3 sequences, with 6% to 8.5% occurring only once. Specified time point: patch test 1, 2 weeks after DPC sensitization. Treatment described: therapeutic diphenylcyclopropenone sensitization with weekly scalp DPC. The sample in question was whole blood, obtained in connection with sensitization to the hapten diphenylcyclopropenone (DPC). This TCR was sampled from a young woman with alopecia areata. Some clones in this sample may be carry-over from other donors' samples.

The CDR3 spells CASSLASSGWGEQFF. The CDR3 bases are TGTGCCAGCAGCTTAGCGTCTAGCGGTTGGGGTGAGCAGTTCTTC. This sequence joins TRBV11-1 and TRBJ2-1; 7 bases are a match to TRBD2. The CDR3 extends over 15 amino acids. Per the germline V gene, CDR1 is SGHAT and CDR2 is FQDESV (reference sequence). V gave up 0 bases and J gave up 9 bases; unmatched junction bases: 8.